This is a list of T cell receptor beta chains from one sample in a study of cytomegalovirus exposure and HLA in healthy donors. TCRdb's table, derived via immunoSEQ multiplex PCR, lists solely in-frame clones and lacks some. Of some 140,000 clones detected, nearly 80% appear once; the ten largest clones hold about 13%. The sample consisted of PBMCs. The receptors stem from a man between 25 and 39 years old in good health and CMV-seropositive. Both conserved end residues are part of each CDR3. A D gene is named only where the DNA matches it firmly.

>TRBV12-2|TRBJ2-6|-
CASRLALGTGASSGANVLTF
TGTGCAAGTCGCTTAGCGCTCGGGACAGGGGCCTCCTCTGGGGCCAACGTCCTGACTTTC
>TRBV7-8|TRBJ2-3|TRBD2
CASSPGTNPSHTQYF
TGTGCCAGCAGCCCCGGGACTAACCCCTCACATACGCAGTATTTT
>TRBV6-6|TRBJ2-1|TRBD2
CASSYSSSGDNEQFF
TGTGCCAGCAGTTACTCGTCTAGCGGGGACAATGAGCAGTTCTTC
>TRBV6-8|TRBJ1-2|TRBD1
CASRGTGGSKGYTF
TGTGCCAGCAGAGGGACAGGGGGCAGTAAAGGCTACACCTTC
>TRBV19|TRBJ1-3|TRBD1
CASSGQGNRNTIYF
TGTGCCAGTAGTGGACAGGGGAACAGAAACACCATATATTTT
>TRBV25-1|TRBJ1-1|-
CASSGGPRTDMNTEAFF
TGTGCCAGCAGTGGCGGGCCGCGAACAGACATGAACACTGAAGCTTTCTTT
>TRBV5-4|TRBJ1-1|TRBD1
CASSLVGQGMNTEAFF
TGTGCCAGCAGCTTGGTGGGACAGGGAATGAACACTGAAGCTTTCTTT
>TRBV28|TRBJ2-5|-
CASSSLAGRYQETQYF
TGTGCCAGCAGTTCATTAGCAGGGCGGTACCAAGAGACCCAGTACTTC
>TRBV28|TRBJ2-7|TRBD2
CASSWGAGVRHEQYF
TGTGCCAGCAGTTGGGGAGCGGGAGTGCGCCACGAGCAGTACTTC
>TRBV7-9|TRBJ2-7|-
CASSPTRSLKYEQYF
TGTGCCAGCAGCCCTACCCGGTCTCTCAAGTACGAGCAGTACTTC